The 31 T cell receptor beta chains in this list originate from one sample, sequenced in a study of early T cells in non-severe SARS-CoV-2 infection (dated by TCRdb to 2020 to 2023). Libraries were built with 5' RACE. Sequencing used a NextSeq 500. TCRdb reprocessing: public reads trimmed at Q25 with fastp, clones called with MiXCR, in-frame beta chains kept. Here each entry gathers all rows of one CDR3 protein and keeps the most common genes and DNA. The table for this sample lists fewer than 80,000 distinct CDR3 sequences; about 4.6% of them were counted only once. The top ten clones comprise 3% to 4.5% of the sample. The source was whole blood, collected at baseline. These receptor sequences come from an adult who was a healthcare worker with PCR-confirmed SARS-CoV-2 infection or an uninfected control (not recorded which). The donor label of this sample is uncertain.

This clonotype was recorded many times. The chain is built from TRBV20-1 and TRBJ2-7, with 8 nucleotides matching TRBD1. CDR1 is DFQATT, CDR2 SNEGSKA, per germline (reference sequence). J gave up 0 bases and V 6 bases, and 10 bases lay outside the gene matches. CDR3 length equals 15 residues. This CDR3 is CSATGQAHSSYEQYF. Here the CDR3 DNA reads TGCAGTGCCACGGGACAGGCCCACTCCTCCTACGAGCAGTACTTC.

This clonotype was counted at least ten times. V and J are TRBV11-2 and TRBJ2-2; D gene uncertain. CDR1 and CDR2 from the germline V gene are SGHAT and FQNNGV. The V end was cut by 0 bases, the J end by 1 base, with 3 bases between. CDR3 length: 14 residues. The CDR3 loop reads CASSLERNTGELFF. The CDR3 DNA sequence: TGTGCCAGCAGCTTAGAAAGGAACACCGGGGAGCTGTTTTTT.

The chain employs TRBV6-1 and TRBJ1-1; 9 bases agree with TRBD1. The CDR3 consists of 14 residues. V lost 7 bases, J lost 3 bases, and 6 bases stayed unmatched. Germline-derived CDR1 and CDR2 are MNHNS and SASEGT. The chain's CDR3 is CASTTGGADTEAFF. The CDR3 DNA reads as TGTGCCAGCACTACAGGGGGCGCGGACACTGAAGCTTTCTTT.

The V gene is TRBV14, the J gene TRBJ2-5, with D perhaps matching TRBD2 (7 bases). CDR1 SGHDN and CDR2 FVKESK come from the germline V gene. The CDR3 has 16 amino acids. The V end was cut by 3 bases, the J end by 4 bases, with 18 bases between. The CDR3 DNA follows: TGTGCCAGCAGCCACCGAACAGGGAGGGGAGGAGAGACCCAGTACTTC. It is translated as CASSHRTGRGGETQYF.

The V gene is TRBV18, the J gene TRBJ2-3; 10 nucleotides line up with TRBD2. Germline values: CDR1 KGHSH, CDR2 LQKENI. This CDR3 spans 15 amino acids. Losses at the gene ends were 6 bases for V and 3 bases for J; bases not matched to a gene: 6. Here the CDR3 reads CASSPSGGATDTQYF. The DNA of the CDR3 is TGTGCCAGCTCCCCAAGCGGGGGGGCGACAGATACGCAGTATTTT.

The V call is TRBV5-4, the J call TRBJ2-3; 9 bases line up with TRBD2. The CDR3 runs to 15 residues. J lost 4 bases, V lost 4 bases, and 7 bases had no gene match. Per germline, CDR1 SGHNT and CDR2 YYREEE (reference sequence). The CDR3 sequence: CASSQAGLASDTQYF. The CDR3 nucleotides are TGTGCCAGCAGCCAAGCGGGACTAGCCTCAGATACGCAGTATTTT.

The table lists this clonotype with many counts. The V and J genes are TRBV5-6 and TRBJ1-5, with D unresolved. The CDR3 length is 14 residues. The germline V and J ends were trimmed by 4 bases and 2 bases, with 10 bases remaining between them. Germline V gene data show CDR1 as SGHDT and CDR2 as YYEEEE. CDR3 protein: CASSRTVGNQPQHF. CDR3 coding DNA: TGTGCCAGCAGCCGGACGGTGGGCAATCAGCCCCAGCATTTT. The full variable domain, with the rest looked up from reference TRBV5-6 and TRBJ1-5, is DAGVTQSPTHLIKTRGQQVTLRCSPKSGHDTVSWYQQALGQGPQFIFQYYEEEERQRGNFPDRFSGHQFPNYSSELNVNALLLGDSALYLCASSRTVGNQPQHFGDGTRLSIL.

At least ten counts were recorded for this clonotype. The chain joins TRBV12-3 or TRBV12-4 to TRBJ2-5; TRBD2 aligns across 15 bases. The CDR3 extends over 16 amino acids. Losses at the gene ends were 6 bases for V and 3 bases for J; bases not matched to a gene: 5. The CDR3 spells CASSRRTSGGEETQYF. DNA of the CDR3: TGTGCCAGCAGCCGACGGACTAGCGGGGGGGAAGAGACCCAGTACTTC.

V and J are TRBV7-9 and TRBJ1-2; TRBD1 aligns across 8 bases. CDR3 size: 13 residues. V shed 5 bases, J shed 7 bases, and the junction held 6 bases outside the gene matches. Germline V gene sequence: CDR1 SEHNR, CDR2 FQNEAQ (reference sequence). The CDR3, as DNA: TGTGCCAGCAGCCCTACAGGGGGGATTGGCTACACCTTC. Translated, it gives CASSPTGGIGYTF.

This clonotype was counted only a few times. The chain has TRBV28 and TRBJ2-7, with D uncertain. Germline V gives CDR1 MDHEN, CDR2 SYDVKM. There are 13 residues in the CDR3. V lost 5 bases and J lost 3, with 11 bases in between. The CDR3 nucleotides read TGTGCCAGCAGTCCCCGTCCAATCTACGAGCAGTACTTC. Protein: CASSPRPIYEQYF.

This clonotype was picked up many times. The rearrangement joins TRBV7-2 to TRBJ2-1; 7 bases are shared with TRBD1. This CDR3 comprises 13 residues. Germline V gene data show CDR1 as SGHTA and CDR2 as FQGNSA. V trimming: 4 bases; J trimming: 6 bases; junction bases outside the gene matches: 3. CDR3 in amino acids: CASSSTGLNEQFF. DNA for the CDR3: TGTGCCAGCAGCTCGACAGGGCTCAATGAGCAGTTCTTC. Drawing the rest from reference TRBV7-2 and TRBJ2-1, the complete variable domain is GAGVSQSPSNKVTEKGKDVELRCDPISGHTALYWYRQSLGQGLEFLIYFQGNSAPDKSGLPSDRFSAERTGGSVSTLTIQRTQQEDSAVYLCASSSTGLNEQFFGPGTRLTVL.

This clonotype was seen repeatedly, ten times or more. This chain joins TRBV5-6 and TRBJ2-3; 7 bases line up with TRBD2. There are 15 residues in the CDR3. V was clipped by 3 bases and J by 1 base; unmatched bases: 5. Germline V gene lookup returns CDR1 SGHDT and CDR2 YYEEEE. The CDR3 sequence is CASSWGLSGTDTQYF. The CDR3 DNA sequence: TGTGCCAGCAGCTGGGGACTATCGGGCACAGATACGCAGTATTTT.

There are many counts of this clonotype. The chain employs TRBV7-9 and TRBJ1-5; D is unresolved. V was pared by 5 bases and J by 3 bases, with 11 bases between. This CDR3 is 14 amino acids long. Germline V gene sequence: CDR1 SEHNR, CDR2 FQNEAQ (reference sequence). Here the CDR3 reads CASSTDVFNQPQHF. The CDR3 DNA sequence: TGTGCCAGCAGCACGGACGTATTCAATCAGCCCCAGCATTTT.

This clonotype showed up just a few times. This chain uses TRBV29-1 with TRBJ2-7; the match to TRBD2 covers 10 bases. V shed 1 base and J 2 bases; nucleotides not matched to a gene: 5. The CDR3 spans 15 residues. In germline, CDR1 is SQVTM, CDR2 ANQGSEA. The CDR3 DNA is TGCAGCGTTGAAGGCGTCAGCGGGGGGGCCTACGAGCAGTACTTC. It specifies CSVEGVSGGAYEQYF.

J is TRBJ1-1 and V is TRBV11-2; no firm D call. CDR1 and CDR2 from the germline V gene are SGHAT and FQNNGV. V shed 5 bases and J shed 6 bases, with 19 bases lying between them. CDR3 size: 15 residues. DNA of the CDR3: TGTGCCAGCAGCCCCCGTCCGGGGATCCGTTCTGAAGCTTTCTTT. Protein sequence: CASSPRPGIRSEAFF.

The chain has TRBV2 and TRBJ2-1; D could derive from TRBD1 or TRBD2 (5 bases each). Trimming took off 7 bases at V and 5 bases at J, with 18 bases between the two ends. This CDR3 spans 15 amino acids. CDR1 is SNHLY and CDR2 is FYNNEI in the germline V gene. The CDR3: CASTPQYRGDNEQFF. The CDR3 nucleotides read TGTGCCAGCACCCCTCAGTATCGGGGCGACAATGAGCAGTTCTTC.

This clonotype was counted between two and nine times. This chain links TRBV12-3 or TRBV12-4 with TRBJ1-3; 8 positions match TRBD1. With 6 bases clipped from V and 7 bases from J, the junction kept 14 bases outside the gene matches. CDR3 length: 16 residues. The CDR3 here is CASSMGAGGASNTIYF. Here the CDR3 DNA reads TGTGCCAGCAGCATGGGGGCAGGGGGCGCGTCGAACACCATATATTTT.

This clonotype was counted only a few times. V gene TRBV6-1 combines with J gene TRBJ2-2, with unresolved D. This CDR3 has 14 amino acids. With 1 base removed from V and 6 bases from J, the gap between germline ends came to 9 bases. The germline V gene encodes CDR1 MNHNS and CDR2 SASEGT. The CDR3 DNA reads TGTGCCAGCAGTGAAGTATCGGTTGCCGGGGAGCTGTTTTTT. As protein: CASSEVSVAGELFF.

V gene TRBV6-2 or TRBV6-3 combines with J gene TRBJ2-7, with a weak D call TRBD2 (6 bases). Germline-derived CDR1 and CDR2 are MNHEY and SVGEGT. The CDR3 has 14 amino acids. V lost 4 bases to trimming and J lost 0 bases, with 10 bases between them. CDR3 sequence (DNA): TGTGCCAGCAGTTGGGACTCATTCTCCTACGAGCAGTACTTC. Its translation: CASSWDSFSYEQYF.

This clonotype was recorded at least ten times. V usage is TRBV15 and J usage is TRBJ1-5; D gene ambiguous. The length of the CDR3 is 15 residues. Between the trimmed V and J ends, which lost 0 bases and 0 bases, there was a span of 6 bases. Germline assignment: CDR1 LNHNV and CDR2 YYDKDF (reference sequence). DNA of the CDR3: TGTGCCACCAGCAGAGAACGGCATAGCAATCAGCCCCAGCATTTT. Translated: CATSRERHSNQPQHF.

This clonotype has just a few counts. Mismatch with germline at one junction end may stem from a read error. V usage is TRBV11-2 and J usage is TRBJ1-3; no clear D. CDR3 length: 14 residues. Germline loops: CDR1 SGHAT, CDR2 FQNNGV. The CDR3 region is CASSLDRDGTTIYF. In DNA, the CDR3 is TGTGCCAGCAGCTTAGATCGGGATGGAACCACCATATATTTT.

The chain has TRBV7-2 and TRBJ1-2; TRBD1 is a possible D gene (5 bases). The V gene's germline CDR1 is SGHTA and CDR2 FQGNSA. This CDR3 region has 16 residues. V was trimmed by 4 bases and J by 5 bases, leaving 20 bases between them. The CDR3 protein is CASSSNYPGALYGYTF. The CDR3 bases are TGTGCCAGCAGCTCCAACTACCCCGGGGCCCTTTATGGCTACACCTTC. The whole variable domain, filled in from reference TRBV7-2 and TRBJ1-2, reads GAGVSQSPSNKVTEKGKDVELRCDPISGHTALYWYRQSLGQGLEFLIYFQGNSAPDKSGLPSDRFSAERTGGSVSTLTIQRTQQEDSAVYLCASSSNYPGALYGYTFGSGTRLTVV.

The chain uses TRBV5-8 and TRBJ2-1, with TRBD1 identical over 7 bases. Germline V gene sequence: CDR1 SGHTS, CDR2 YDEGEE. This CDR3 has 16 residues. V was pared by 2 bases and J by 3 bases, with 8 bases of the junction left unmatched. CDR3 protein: CASSFRTGRIYNEQFF. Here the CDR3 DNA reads TGTGCCAGCAGCTTTAGGACAGGCCGAATCTACAATGAGCAGTTCTTC.

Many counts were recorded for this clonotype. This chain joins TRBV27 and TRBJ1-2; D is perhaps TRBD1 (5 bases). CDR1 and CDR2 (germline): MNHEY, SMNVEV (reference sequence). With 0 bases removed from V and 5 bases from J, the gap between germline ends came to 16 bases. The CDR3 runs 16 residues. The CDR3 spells CASSLSGRVGVYGYTF. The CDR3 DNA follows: TGTGCCAGCAGTTTATCGGGAAGGGTAGGGGTATATGGCTACACCTTC.

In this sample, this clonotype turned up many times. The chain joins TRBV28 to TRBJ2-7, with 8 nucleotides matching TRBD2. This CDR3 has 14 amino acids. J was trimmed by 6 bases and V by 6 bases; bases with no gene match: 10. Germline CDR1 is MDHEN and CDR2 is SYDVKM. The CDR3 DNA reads TGTGCCAGCAGGGATACCGGACTAGCCTCCGAGCAGTACTTC. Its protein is CASRDTGLASEQYF.

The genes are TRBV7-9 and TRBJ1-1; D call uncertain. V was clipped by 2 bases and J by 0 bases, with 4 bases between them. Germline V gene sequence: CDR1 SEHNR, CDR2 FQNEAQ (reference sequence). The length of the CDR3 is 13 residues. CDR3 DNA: TGTGCCAGCAGCTTACAAGTGAACACTGAAGCTTTCTTT. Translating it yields CASSLQVNTEAFF.

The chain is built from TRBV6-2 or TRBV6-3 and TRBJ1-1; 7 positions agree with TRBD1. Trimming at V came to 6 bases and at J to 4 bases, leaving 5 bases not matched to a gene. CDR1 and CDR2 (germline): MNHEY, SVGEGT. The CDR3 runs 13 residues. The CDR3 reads CASRSTGSTEAFF. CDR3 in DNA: TGTGCCAGCAGGTCGACAGGGTCCACTGAAGCTTTCTTT.

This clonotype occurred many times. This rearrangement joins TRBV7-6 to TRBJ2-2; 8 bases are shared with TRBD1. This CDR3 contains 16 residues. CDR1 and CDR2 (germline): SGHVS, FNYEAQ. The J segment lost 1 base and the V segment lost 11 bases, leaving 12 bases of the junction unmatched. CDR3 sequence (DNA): TGTGCCGGAGGGGGCAGGGGGCTAGAGAACACCGGGGAGCTGTTTTTT. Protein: CAGGGRGLENTGELFF.

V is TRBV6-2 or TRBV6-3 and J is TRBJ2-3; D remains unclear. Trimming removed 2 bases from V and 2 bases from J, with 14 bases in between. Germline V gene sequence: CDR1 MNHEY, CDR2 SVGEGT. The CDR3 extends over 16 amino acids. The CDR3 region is CASSYPTGTTTDTQYF. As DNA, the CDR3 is TGTGCCAGCAGTTACCCGACTGGAACTACCACAGATACGCAGTATTTT.

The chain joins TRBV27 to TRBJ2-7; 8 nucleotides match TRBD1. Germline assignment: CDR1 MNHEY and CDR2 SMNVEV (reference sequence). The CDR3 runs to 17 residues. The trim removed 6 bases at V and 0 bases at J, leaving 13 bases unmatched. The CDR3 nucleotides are TGTGCCAGCAGCCCAGTGAGACAGGGGCATTTCTCCTACGAGCAGTACTTC. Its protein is CASSPVRQGHFSYEQYF.

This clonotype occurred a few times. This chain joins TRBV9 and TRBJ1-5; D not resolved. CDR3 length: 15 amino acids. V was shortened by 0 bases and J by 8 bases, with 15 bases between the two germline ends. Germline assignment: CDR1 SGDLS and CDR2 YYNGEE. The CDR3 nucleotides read TGTGCCAGCAGCGTAGGAGTATGGCAGGACGAGCCCCAGCATTTT. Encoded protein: CASSVGVWQDEPQHF.